A single sample is the source of the 24 T cell receptor beta chains below, sequenced in a study of shared clonotypes between healthy human individuals. This table comes from immunoSEQ multiplex PCR, and its TCRdb copy is limited to in-frame clones, with some not included. The repertoire holds nearly 500,000 clones, with around 78% as singletons. Sample: PBMCs. The receptor source for this set is a woman aged 40 to 49 in good health. Some clones in this sample may be carry-over from other donors' samples.

This chain links TRBV7-3 with TRBJ1-2; D gene unclear. The CDR3 covers 12 residues. The germline V and J ends were trimmed by 3 bases and 7 bases, with 9 bases remaining between them. Germline assignment: CDR1 SGHTA and CDR2 FQGTGA. The CDR3 loop reads CASSLEGFGYTF. CDR3 nucleotides: TGTGCCAGCAGCTTGGAGGGATTTGGCTACACCTTC.

This rearrangement joins TRBV6-1 to TRBJ2-7, with 10 bases matching TRBD2. Germline CDR1 and CDR2: MNHNS and SASEGT. The CDR3 runs to 14 residues. Germline trimming cut 7 bases from V and 2 bases from J; bases unmatched to any gene: 5. CDR3: CASTGTSETYEQYF. CDR3 coding DNA: TGTGCCAGCACCGGGACTAGCGAAACCTACGAGCAGTACTTC.

The gene calls are TRBV5-1 and TRBJ2-3; D perhaps matches TRBD2 (7 bases). Looked up from germline, CDR1 is SGHRS and CDR2 is YFSETQ. Trimming stripped 0 bases from V and 2 bases from J, with 13 bases between. CDR3 size: 16 residues. CDR3 sequence: CASSLEGGGLTDTQYF. The CDR3 DNA follows: TGCGCCAGCAGCTTGGAGGGCGGGGGCCTCACAGATACGCAGTATTTT.

This clone was detected only once. The CDR3 DNA is TGCAGTGCTAGAGGGGGGACCCAGTACTTC. This sequence encodes CSARGGTQYF. This chain links TRBV20-1 with TRBJ2-5; no clear D gene. The CDR3 has 10 residues. Trimming removed 1 base from V and 7 bases from J, with 4 bases in between. In germline, CDR1 is DFQATT, CDR2 SNEGSKA (reference sequence).

CDR3 sequence reads: CATSKVPGTLKLYF. The CDR3 nucleotides are TGTGCCACCAGCAAAGTTCCCGGGACATTGAAATTGTATTTT. The V and J genes are TRBV15 and TRBJ2-3, with a weak D call TRBD1 (6 bases). This CDR3 has 14 amino acids. Trimming took off 4 bases at V and 14 bases at J, with 22 bases between the two ends. The V gene's germline CDR1 is LNHNV and CDR2 YYDKDF (reference sequence).

This clone was seen only once. V is TRBV27 and J is TRBJ2-2; tentatively, D is TRBD1 or TRBD2 (6 bases each). The CDR3 covers 17 residues. Germline CDR1 MNHEY, CDR2 SMNVEV (reference sequence). V was pared by 4 bases and J by 5 bases, with 20 bases between. The CDR3 is CASSSSRRGAGTGELFF. CDR3 DNA: TGTGCCAGCAGTTCATCTAGAAGGGGGGCGGGGACCGGGGAGCTGTTTTTT.

V is TRBV7-2 and J is TRBJ2-3; TRBD1 might be the D (5 bases). The CDR3 totals 13 residues. CDR1 and CDR2 (germline): SGHTA, FQGNSA. Trimming took off 7 bases at V and 1 base at J, with 9 bases between the two ends. The CDR3 sequence: CASNFRGTDTQYF. The CDR3 bases are TGTGCCAGCAACTTCAGGGGCACAGATACGCAGTATTTT.

The rearrangement uses TRBV6-1 and TRBJ2-1; maybe TRBD2 (5 bases). V was clipped by 4 bases and J by 4 bases, with 8 bases between them. Germline CDR1 is MNHNS and CDR2 is SASEGT. CDR3 length: 13 residues. The CDR3 DNA sequence: TGTGCCAGCAGTGCGGACTTTTACAATGAGCAGTTCTTC. Residues: CASSADFYNEQFF.

This clone turned up a few times. The gene calls are TRBV28 and TRBJ1-5; D not resolved. CDR3 length: 16 amino acids. Trimming shortened V by 5 bases and J by 1 base, and 15 bases separated the two germline ends. In germline, CDR1 is MDHEN, CDR2 SYDVKM. Here the CDR3 reads CASSPSPARSNQPQHF. CDR3 in DNA: TGTGCCAGCAGTCCATCCCCTGCCAGGAGCAATCAGCCCCAGCATTTT.

The genes are TRBV29-1 and TRBJ1-2; D not resolved. V was clipped by 3 bases and J by 2 bases, with 10 bases between them. Germline V CDR1 and CDR2: SQVTM, ANQGSEA. This CDR3 spans 13 amino acids. CDR3 amino acids: CSVDTSGNYGYTF. The DNA of the CDR3 is TGCAGCGTTGACACTTCGGGGAACTATGGCTACACCTTC. The whole variable domain, filled in from reference TRBV29-1 and TRBJ1-2, reads SAVISQKPSRDICQRGTSLTIQCQVDSQVTMMFWYRQQPGQSLTLIATANQGSEATYESGFVIDKFPISRPNLTFSTLTVSNMSPEDSSIYLCSVDTSGNYGYTFGSGTRLTVV.

The chain is built from TRBV11-2 and TRBJ2-5, with 7 bases fitting TRBD1. The J call may be incorrect, as the DNA end agrees better with TRBJ2-7. CDR1 is SGHAT and CDR2 is FQNNGV in the germline V gene. CDR3 size: 15 residues. DNA for the CDR3: TGTGCCAGCAGCTCGCTACAGGGGCCCCAGGGCGAGCAGTACTTC. Amino acids: CASSSLQGPQGEQYF.

V is TRBV7-8 and J is TRBJ2-4; D is uncertain. Looked up from germline, CDR1 is SGHVS and CDR2 is FQNEAQ. This CDR3 is built from 15 residues. V was cut by 0 bases and J by 1 base, with 7 bases left in between. This CDR3 reads CASSLAGIAKNIQYF. CDR3 sequence (DNA): TGTGCCAGCAGCTTAGCAGGGATCGCCAAAAACATTCAGTACTTC.

This chain connects TRBV7-9 to TRBJ2-1; TRBD2 matches 16 bases. Germline V gives CDR1 SEHNR, CDR2 FQNEAQ (reference sequence). The CDR3 consists of 17 residues. V shed 2 bases, J shed 4 bases, and the junction held 2 bases outside the gene matches. The CDR3 region has the DNA TGTGCCAGCAGCTTACCGGGACTAGCGGGAGGGTACAATGAGCAGTTCTTC. This codes for CASSLPGLAGGYNEQFF.

The chain uses TRBV5-1 and TRBJ1-1, with D perhaps TRBD1 (5 bases). Germline assignment: CDR1 SGHRS and CDR2 YFSETQ. This CDR3 is 14 amino acids long. Trimming cost V 0 bases and J 4 bases, with 10 bases left between them. CDR3 protein: CASSLAGGPTEAFF. CDR3 sequence (DNA): TGCGCCAGCAGCTTGGCCGGGGGACCCACTGAAGCTTTCTTT.

The chain is built from TRBV2 and TRBJ2-1, with 12 positions matching TRBD1. The CDR3 consists of 15 residues. V lost 6 bases to trimming and J lost 7 bases; unmatched junction nucleotides: 7. CDR1 and CDR2 from the germline V gene are SNHLY and FYNNEI. DNA of the CDR3: TGTGCCAGCAGCCCCGGGACAGGGGGCTGGAATGAGCAGTTCTTC. Protein sequence: CASSPGTGGWNEQFF.

Concerning this clone: This sample includes further DNA sequences coding for the same CDR3. V usage is TRBV28 and J usage is TRBJ2-5; no firm D call. The V gene's germline CDR1 is MDHEN and CDR2 SYDVKM. The ends were cut back, 2 bases at V and 4 bases at J, with 8 bases in the middle. The CDR3 loop spans 13 amino acids. This chain's CDR3 is CASSLPPGETQYF. Written as DNA, the CDR3 is TGTGCCAGCAGTTTACCCCCCGGAGAGACCCAGTACTTC.

This clone was observed a few times. The CDR3: CASSDPGQTIQYNEQFF. DNA of the CDR3: TGTGCCAGCAGTGACCCGGGACAAACTATTCAATACAATGAGCAGTTCTTC. The chain couples TRBV6-1 to TRBJ2-1, with D possibly matching TRBD1 (6 bases). Germline loops: CDR1 MNHNS, CDR2 SASEGT. V was pared by 3 bases and J by 4 bases, with 19 bases between. This CDR3 contains 17 residues.

The rearrangement uses TRBV18 and TRBJ2-7; the match to TRBD2 covers 7 bases. This CDR3 contains 16 residues. Germline V gene data show CDR1 as KGHSH and CDR2 as LQKENI. V gave up 5 bases and J gave up 7 bases; unmatched junction bases: 17. Here the CDR3 DNA reads TGTGCCAGCTCATCTTCCTTTGGGGGGGTTTCGGGAGAGCAGTACTTC. Translated: CASSSSFGGVSGEQYF.

The chain combines TRBV18 with TRBJ1-5; 8 bases fit TRBD1. The CDR3 is made up of 16 amino acids. The junction had 4 bases not matched to a gene; V was cut back by 3 bases and J by 0 bases. In germline, CDR1 is KGHSH, CDR2 LQKENI. The CDR3 DNA sequence: TGTGCCAGCTCACCCCGGACAGGGCCTAGCAATCAGCCCCAGCATTTT. It codes for CASSPRTGPSNQPQHF.

The chain recombines TRBV13 with TRBJ2-4; 12 positions match TRBD1. Looked up from germline, CDR1 is PRHDT and CDR2 is FYEKMQ (reference sequence). With 6 bases clipped from V and 6 bases from J, the junction kept 18 bases outside the gene matches. The CDR3 is 19 amino acids. Here the CDR3 DNA reads TGTGCCAGCAGTTCGGGGCTCGTAGGGGACAGGGGGCTTGGAAACATTCAGTACTTC. Amino acid sequence: CASSSGLVGDRGLGNIQYF.

Comments on this clone: One base separates it from a far larger clone, so it is likely a read error. Other DNA sequences in the same sample also yield this CDR3. The V gene is TRBV4-1, the J gene TRBJ2-7, with D possibly called TRBD1 or TRBD2 (5 bases each). CDR3 length: 16 amino acids. Trimming removed 0 bases at V and 6 bases at J, with 18 bases between. Germline CDR1 reads MGHRA; CDR2 reads YSYEKL. The CDR3 nucleotides are TGCGCCAGCAGCCAAGATTCAAGGACGCAGAGGGGCGAGCAGTACTTC. The encoded protein is CASSQDSRTQRGEQYF.

The V call is TRBV7-9, the J call TRBJ1-2; the D is unclear. V was pared by 5 bases and J by 7 bases, with 17 bases between. This CDR3 spans 14 amino acids. CDR1 and CDR2 (germline): SEHNR, FQNEAQ (reference sequence). This CDR3 is CASSPLPRNGGYTF. Written as DNA, the CDR3 is TGTGCCAGCAGCCCCCTGCCTAGGAATGGTGGCTACACCTTC. The variable domain in full, completed from reference TRBV7-9 and TRBJ1-2, reads DTGVSQNPRHKITKRGQNVTFRCDPISEHNRLYWYRQTLGQGPEFLTYFQNEAQLEKSRLLSDRFSAERPKGSFSTLEIQRTEQGDSAMYLCASSPLPRNGGYTFGSGTRLTVV.

The chain couples TRBV28 to TRBJ1-2, with a possible D match to TRBD1 (6 bases). Trimming took 5 bases from V and 9 from J, leaving 19 bases between them. Germline CDR1 reads MDHEN; CDR2 reads SYDVKM. The CDR3 spans 14 residues. DNA of the CDR3: TGTGCCAGCAGTCCAGCTCCAGGGGATAGGAGCTACACCTTC. Amino acid sequence: CASSPAPGDRSYTF.

Points on this clone: In the same sample, other DNA sequences code for this CDR3. This chain uses TRBV5-4 with TRBJ1-1, with D uncertain. The germline CDR1 and CDR2 sequences are SGHNT and YYREEE (reference sequence). The V gene lost 0 bases and the J gene lost 8 bases, with 14 bases spanning the gap. The CDR3 length is 14 residues. DNA of the CDR3: TGTGCCAGCAGCTTGGGCGGAGACCGACTGGAAGCTTTCTTT. Protein: CASSLGGDRLEAFF.